This T cell receptor (beta chain) was obtained from a study of cytomegalovirus exposure and HLA in healthy donors. Study-level points and caveats: In terms of immune exposure information, only CMV serostatus was available.

With 60 Vbeta and 13 Jbeta primers, the PCR was carried out. Repertoires were generated with immunoSEQ multiplex PCR, while TCRdb's copy carries only in-frame clones and drops some. This sample has fewer than 90,000 clones, with around four fifths found just once. The V and J ends lost 2 bases and 1 base respectively, with 13 bases between them. The V gene's germline CDR1 is SGHRS and CDR2 YFSETQ. CDR3 length equals 15 residues. On this clone itself: Antigen specificity is unknown.

The TCR was taken from a man aged 25 to 45 in good health and CMV-seropositive. The chain employs TRBV5-1 and TRBJ2-7, with D maybe TRBD1 (6 bases). The sequenced sample consisted of PBMCs. The CDR3 nucleotides read TGCGCCAGCAGCTTCCGACAGGCGAAGTCCTACGAGCAGTACTTC. This sequence encodes CASSFRQAKSYEQYF. Together with reference TRBV5-1 and TRBJ2-7, the CDR3 gives the full variable domain: KAGVTQTPRYLIKTRGQQVTLSCSPISGHRSVSWYQQTPGQGLQFLFEYFSETQRNKGNFPGRFSGRQFSNSRSEMNVSTLELGDSALYLCASSFRQAKSYEQYFGPGTRLTVT.